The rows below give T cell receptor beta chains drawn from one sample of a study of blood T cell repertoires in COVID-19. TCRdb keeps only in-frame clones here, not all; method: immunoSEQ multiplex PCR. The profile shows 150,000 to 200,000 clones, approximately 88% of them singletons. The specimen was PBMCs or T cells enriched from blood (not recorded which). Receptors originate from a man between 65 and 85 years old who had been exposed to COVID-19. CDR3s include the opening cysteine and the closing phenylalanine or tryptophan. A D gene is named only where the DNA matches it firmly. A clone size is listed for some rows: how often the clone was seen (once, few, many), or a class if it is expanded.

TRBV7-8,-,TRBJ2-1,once,TGTGCCAGCAGGTCCGTTTTGGCCCGACAGTTCTTC,CASRSVLARQFF
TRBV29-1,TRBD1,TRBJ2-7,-,TGCAGCGTTAGAGTAAGGGGGCGTCTGGGCGAGCAGTACTTC,CSVRVRGRLGEQYF
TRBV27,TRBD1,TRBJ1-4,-,TGTGCCAGCAGACTTCAGGGACAGGGAGATAAAAAACTGTTTTTT,CASRLQGQGDKKLFF
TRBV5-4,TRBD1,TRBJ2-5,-,TGTGCCAGCAGCTCCCGTGGACAGGGGCGGGTCGGAGAGACCCAGTACTTC,CASSSRGQGRVGETQYF
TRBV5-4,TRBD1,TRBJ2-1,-,TGTGCCAGCAGCATACGACAGGGGTTTTCCTACAATGAGCAGTTCTTC,CASSIRQGFSYNEQFF
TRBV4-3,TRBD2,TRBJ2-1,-,TGCGCCAGCAGCCGATCCGGGACTAGCGGGAATGAGCAGTTCTTC,CASSRSGTSGNEQFF
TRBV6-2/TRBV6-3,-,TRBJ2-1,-,TGTGCCAGCAGTACCGGAAGGGACTTGCCGAGCTCCTACAATGAGCAGTTCTTC,CASSTGRDLPSSYNEQFF
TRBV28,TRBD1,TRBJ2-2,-,TGTGCCAGCAGCCTGGACAGGGGGCTGACCGGGGAGCTGTTTTTT,CASSLDRGLTGELFF
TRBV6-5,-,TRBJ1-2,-,TGTGCCAGCAGCAGCGTCCGGGGGGCATACTATGGCTACACCTTC,CASSSVRGAYYGYTF
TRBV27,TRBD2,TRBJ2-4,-,TGTGCCAGCACCAAGATCGGGACTAGCGGGTATTTGGGGAACATTCAGTACTTC,CASTKIGTSGYLGNIQYF
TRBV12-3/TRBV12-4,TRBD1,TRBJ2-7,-,TGTGCCAGCAGTCCGGGACAGGTCGGGAATCCGAACTTC,CASSPGQVGNPNF
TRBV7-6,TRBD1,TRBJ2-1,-,TGTGCCAGCAGCTTAGGGACAGGGGTTTACAATGAGCAGTTCTTC,CASSLGTGVYNEQFF
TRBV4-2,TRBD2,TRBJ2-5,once,TGTGCCAGCAGCGACGCTAGCGGGGAGACCCAGTACTTC,CASSDASGETQYF
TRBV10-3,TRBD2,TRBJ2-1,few,TGTGCCATCAGTGGAGCTTTGGGACTAGCGGGAGGGGGTGAGCAGTTCTTC,CAISGALGLAGGGEQFF
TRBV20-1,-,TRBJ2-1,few,TGCAGTGCTAGAGACTATCCCAGGGTCTTC,CSARDYPRVF
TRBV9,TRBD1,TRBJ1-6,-,TGTGCCAGCAGCCCCACCCGGGGACAGGGGGCTTATTCACCCCTCCACTTT,CASSPTRGQGAYSPLHF